The present T cell receptor (beta chain) was sequenced within a study of CD8 T cells in Susac syndrome. Study conclusions and caveats: The study's TCR sequencing and HLA analysis covered a relatively small number of individuals, and the study acknowledged this.

Sequencing targeted TCR beta in T cells from blood (CD8+ and CD4+). RNA in amounts of roughly 0.45 to 1 ug was reverse transcribed with random hexamers. TCRdb re-called the immunoSEQ multiplex PCR reads with MiXCR, one entry per CDR3 protein. Of approximately 150,000 distinct CDR3 sequences in the sample, approximately 93% are singletons; the top ten hold approximately 0.09%. On this clonotype itself: Its antigen is not known.

This CDR3 is built from 13 residues. From germline, CDR1 is SQVTM and CDR2 ANQGSEA. The sequencing sample was made of CD4+ T cells from PBMCs. This chain connects TRBV29-1 to TRBJ2-7; a weak D match, TRBD1 (6 bases). The receptor's source is a human donor in good health. The CDR3 nucleotides read TGCAGGGACATGACAGGTCGGGCCTACGAGCAGTACTTC. Protein product: CRDMTGRAYEQYF.